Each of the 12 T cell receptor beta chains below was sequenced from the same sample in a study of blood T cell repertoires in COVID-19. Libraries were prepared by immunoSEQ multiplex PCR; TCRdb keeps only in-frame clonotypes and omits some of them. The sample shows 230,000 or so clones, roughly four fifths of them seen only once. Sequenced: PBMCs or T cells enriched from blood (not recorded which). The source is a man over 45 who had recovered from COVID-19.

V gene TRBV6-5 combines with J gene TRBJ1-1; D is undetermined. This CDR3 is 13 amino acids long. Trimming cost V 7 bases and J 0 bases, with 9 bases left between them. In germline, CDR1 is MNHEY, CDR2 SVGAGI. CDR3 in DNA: TGTGCCAGCAACGAGGGATTGAACACTGAAGCTTTCTTT. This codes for CASNEGLNTEAFF.

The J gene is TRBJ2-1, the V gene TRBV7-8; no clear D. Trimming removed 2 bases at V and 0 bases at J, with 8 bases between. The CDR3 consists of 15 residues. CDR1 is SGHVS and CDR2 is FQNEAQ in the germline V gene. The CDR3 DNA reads TGTGCCAGCAGCTTAATGAAGAGCTCCTACAATGAGCAGTTCTTC. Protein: CASSLMKSSYNEQFF.

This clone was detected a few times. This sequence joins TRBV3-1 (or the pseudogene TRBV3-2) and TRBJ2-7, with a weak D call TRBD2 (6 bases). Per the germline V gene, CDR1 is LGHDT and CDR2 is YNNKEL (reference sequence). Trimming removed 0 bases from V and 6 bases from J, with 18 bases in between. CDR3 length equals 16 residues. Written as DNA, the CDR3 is TGTGCCAGCAGCCAAGAAAGGGACTCCCTTCCCTCCGAGCAGTACTTC. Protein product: CASSQERDSLPSEQYF.

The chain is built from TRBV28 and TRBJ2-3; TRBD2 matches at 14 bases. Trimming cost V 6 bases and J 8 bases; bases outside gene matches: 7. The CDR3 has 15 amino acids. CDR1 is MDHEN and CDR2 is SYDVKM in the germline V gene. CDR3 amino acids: CASSPGLAGGGTQYF. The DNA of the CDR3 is TGTGCCAGCAGCCCTGGACTAGCGGGAGGAGGTACGCAGTATTTT. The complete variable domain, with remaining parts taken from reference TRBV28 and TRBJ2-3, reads DVKVTQSSRYLVKRTGEKVFLECVQDMDHENMFWYRQDPGLGLRLIYFSYDVKMKEKGDIPEGYSVSREKKERFSLILESASTNQTSMYLCASSPGLAGGGTQYFGPGTRLTVL.

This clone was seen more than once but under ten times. CDR3 nucleotides: TGTGCCAGCAGCCCAACACCGGGACAGAGATTTTCACCCCTCCACTTT. Encoded protein: CASSPTPGQRFSPLHF. The chain is built from TRBV3-1 (or the pseudogene TRBV3-2) and TRBJ1-6, with 7 bases matching TRBD1. Germline V gene data show CDR1 as LGHDT and CDR2 as YNNKEL (reference sequence). Trimming at V came to 4 bases and at J to 9 bases, leaving 12 bases not matched to a gene. The length of the CDR3 is 16 residues.

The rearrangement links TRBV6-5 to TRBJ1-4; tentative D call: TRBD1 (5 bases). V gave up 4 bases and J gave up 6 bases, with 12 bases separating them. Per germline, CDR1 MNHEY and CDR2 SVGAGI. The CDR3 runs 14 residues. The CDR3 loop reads CASSSVQGDEKLFF. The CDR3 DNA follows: TGTGCCAGCAGTTCGGTCCAGGGCGATGAAAAACTGTTTTTT.

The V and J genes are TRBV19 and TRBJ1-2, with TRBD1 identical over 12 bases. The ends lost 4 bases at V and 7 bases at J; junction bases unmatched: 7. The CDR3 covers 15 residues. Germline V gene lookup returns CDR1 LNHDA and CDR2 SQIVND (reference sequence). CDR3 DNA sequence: TGTGCCAGTAGTAGAGGGACAGGGGGCTTTTCTGGCTACACCTTC. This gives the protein CASSRGTGGFSGYTF.

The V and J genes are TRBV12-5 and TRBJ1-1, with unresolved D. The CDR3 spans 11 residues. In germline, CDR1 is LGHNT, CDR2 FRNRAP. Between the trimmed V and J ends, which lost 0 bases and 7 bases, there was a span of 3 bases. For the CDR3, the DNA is TGTGCTAGTGGTTTGGTCGGTGAAGCTTTCTTT. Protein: CASGLVGEAFF.

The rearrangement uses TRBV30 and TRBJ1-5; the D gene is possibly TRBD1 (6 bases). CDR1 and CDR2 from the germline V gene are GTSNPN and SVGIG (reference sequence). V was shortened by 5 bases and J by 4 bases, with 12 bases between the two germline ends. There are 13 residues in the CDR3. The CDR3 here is CAWCRDTNQPQHF. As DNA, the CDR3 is TGTGCCTGGTGCCGGGACACAAATCAGCCCCAGCATTTT.

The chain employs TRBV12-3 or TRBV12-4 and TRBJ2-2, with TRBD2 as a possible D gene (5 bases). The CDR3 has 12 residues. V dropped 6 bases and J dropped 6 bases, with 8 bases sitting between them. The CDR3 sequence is CASSPGAGELFF. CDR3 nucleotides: TGTGCCAGCAGCCCCGGGGCCGGGGAGCTGTTTTTT.

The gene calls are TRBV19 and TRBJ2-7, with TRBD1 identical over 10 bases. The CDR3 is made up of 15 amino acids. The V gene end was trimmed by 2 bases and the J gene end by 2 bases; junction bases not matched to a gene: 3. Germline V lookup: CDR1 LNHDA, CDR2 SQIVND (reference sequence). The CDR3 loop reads CASSIQGTGAYEQYF. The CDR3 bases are TGTGCCAGTAGTATACAAGGGACAGGGGCCTACGAGCAGTACTTC.

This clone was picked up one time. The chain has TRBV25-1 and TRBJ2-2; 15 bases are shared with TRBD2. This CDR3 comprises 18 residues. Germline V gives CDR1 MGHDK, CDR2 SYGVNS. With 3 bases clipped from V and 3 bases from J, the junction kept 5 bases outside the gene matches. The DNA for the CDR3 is TGTGCCAGCAGTGATACCGGGACTAGCGGGAGGCACACCGGGGAGCTGTTTTTT. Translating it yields CASSDTGTSGRHTGELFF. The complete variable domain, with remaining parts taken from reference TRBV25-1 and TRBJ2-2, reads EADIYQTPRYLVIGTGKKITLECSQTMGHDKMYWYQQDPGMELHLIHYSYGVNSTEKGDLSSESTVSRIRTEHFPLTLESARPSHTSQYLCASSDTGTSGRHTGELFFGEGSRLTVL.